These 15 T cell receptor beta chains originate from one sample sequenced in a study of CD8+ T cells in alopecia areata. Extracted RNA was reverse transcribed, and the resulting cDNA served as sequencing template. Clones were read by immunoSEQ multiplex PCR, and TCRdb kept only the in-frame ones, dropping some. This sample yields roughly 97,000 clones, of which around 38% are seen a single time; roughly 1.3% belongs to the top ten. Input material: CD4+ T cells sorted from blood. The receptor source for this set is a human donor with alopecia areata.

This clone was picked up a small number of times. The chain has TRBV7-9 and TRBJ2-5; D unclear. CDR1 SEHNR and CDR2 FQNEAQ come from the germline V gene (reference sequence). The CDR3 length is 15 residues. Trimming shortened V by 0 bases and J by 0 bases, and 8 bases separated the two germline ends. CDR3 amino acids: CASSLAGSYQETQYF. DNA of the CDR3: TGTGCCAGCAGCTTAGCTGGTTCGTACCAAGAGACCCAGTACTTC.

This clone was seen only once. The V gene is TRBV2, the J gene TRBJ2-7; TRBD2 matches at 10 bases. V lost 8 bases to trimming and J lost 2 bases; unmatched junction nucleotides: 6. Germline CDR1 reads SNHLY; CDR2 reads FYNNEI. CDR3 size: 14 residues. For the CDR3, the DNA is TGTGCCAGCGTCGAAGCGGGAGGGCCCTACGAGCAGTACTTC. Protein sequence: CASVEAGGPYEQYF.

The chain has TRBV4-1 and TRBJ2-5; 9 bases match TRBD1. CDR3 length: 16 residues. The ends lost 1 base at V and 5 bases at J; junction bases unmatched: 8. Germline V CDR1 and CDR2: MGHRA, YSYEKL. The CDR3 DNA sequence: TGCGCCAGCAGCCAAGCTGGGACAGGGTTGAAGGAGACCCAGTACTTC. It encodes CASSQAGTGLKETQYF.

For the CDR3, the DNA is TGTGCCTGGAGTGCGTCAACAGGGGCCCCTAACTATGGCTACACCTTC. Translation gives CAWSASTGAPNYGYTF. This chain connects TRBV30 to TRBJ1-2, with 7 bases fitting TRBD1. Germline-derived CDR1 and CDR2 are GTSNPN and SVGIG (reference sequence). This CDR3 has 16 amino acids. V lost 1 base and J lost 0; bases outside the gene matches: 8.

The V gene is TRBV6-1, the J gene TRBJ1-2; D is uncertain. The V end was cut by 6 bases, the J end by 0 bases, with 14 bases between. CDR1 and CDR2 (germline): MNHNS, SASEGT. The CDR3 loop spans 15 amino acids. The chain's CDR3 is CASRIAELANYGYTF. In DNA form, the CDR3 reads TGTGCCAGCAGGATAGCAGAGTTAGCTAACTATGGCTACACCTTC.

This clone was found a few times. This CDR3 reads CAWTPEGVSPLHF. The CDR3 DNA follows: TGTGCCTGGACTCCCGAGGGCGTTTCACCCCTCCACTTT. This rearrangement joins TRBV30 to TRBJ1-6; no firm D call. V lost 4 bases to trimming and J lost 9 bases, with 13 bases between them. Germline CDR1 is GTSNPN and CDR2 is SVGIG (reference sequence). This CDR3 has 13 residues. The variable domain in full, with the rest retrieved from reference TRBV30 and TRBJ1-6, is SQTIHQWPATLVQPVGSPLSLECTVEGTSNPNLYWYRQAAGRGLQLLFYSVGIGQISSEVPQNLSASRPQDRQFILSSKKLLLSDSGFYLCAWTPEGVSPLHFGNGTRLTVT.

This chain connects TRBV29-1 to TRBJ2-1; TRBD1 matches at 8 bases. CDR3 length: 14 residues. CDR1 SQVTM and CDR2 ANQGSEA come from the germline V gene. Germline trimming cut 5 bases from V and 0 bases from J; bases unmatched to any gene: 3. CDR3 coding DNA: TGCAGCGTTCCCGGGACAGGCTCCTACAATGAGCAGTTCTTC. Encoded protein: CSVPGTGSYNEQFF.

The chain recombines TRBV7-2 with TRBJ2-7, with TRBD1 identical over 7 bases. Trimming at V came to 3 bases and at J to 1 base, leaving 6 bases not matched to a gene. This CDR3 is 15 amino acids long. CDR1 and CDR2 from the germline V gene are SGHTA and FQGNSA. The CDR3 DNA is TGTGCCAGCAGCTTTGGCACAGGGGCTTCCTACGAGCAGTACTTC. It specifies CASSFGTGASYEQYF.

The V and J genes are TRBV6-5 and TRBJ2-1, with 12 bases aligning to TRBD2. The germline CDR1 and CDR2 sequences are MNHEY and SVGAGI. The V segment lost 1 base and the J segment 9 bases; nucleotides outside the gene matches: 4. The CDR3 sequence is 15 residues long. CDR3 protein: CASSYLTSGSSEQFF. The CDR3 bases are TGTGCCAGCAGTTACTTGACTAGCGGGAGTAGTGAGCAGTTCTTC.

V and J are TRBV4-3 and TRBJ1-6, with 7 bases fitting TRBD1. Germline V gene sequence: CDR1 LGHNA, CDR2 YSLEER. Trimming at V came to 4 bases and at J to 8 bases, leaving 17 bases not matched to a gene. The CDR3 spans 18 residues. This CDR3 reads CASSRAYNPGQLDSPLHF. The CDR3 DNA sequence: TGCGCCAGCAGCCGAGCCTACAACCCGGGACAGTTAGATTCACCCCTCCACTTT.

V and J are TRBV30 and TRBJ2-7; a weak D match, TRBD2 (5 bases). Deletions cut 5 bases from V and 1 base from J, with 12 bases between. The V gene's germline CDR1 is GTSNPN and CDR2 SVGIG (reference sequence). The CDR3 sequence is 13 residues long. CDR3 residues: CAWERLQSYEQYF. DNA of the CDR3: TGTGCCTGGGAACGACTACAGTCCTACGAGCAGTACTTC.

This clone was seen a few times. This chain joins TRBV7-9 and TRBJ2-7, with D perhaps TRBD1 (5 bases). The V and J ends lost 3 bases and 0 bases respectively, with 15 bases between them. Germline V gives CDR1 SEHNR, CDR2 FQNEAQ (reference sequence). This CDR3 contains 16 residues. The CDR3 nucleotides read TGTGCCAGCAGCTTGTCTCTAGGGGCGAGCTCCTACGAGCAGTACTTC. Translating it yields CASSLSLGASSYEQYF.

This clone has a handful of counts. The genes are TRBV29-1 and TRBJ2-3; D may be TRBD1 (5 bases). V lost 5 bases and J 0 bases, leaving 12 bases between the germline ends. The germline V gene encodes CDR1 SQVTM and CDR2 ANQGSEA. The CDR3 loop spans 14 amino acids. In nucleotides, the CDR3 is TGCAGCGTTCGGGCAGGGCCTAGCACAGATACGCAGTATTTT. Encoded protein: CSVRAGPSTDTQYF.

The chain carries TRBV7-9 and TRBJ1-6; 8 bases align to TRBD1. The germline gives CDR1 SEHNR, CDR2 FQNEAQ (reference sequence). The V and J ends lost 6 bases and 10 bases, in that order; junction bases with no gene match: 8. The CDR3 spans 14 residues. CDR3 in DNA: TGTGCCAGCAGGAAGACAGGGGAACGATCACCCCTCCACTTT. It encodes CASRKTGERSPLHF.

The CDR3 here is CASSLAGPGTDTQYF. The CDR3 DNA follows: TGCGCCAGCAGCTTGGCTGGTCCTGGCACAGATACGCAGTATTTT. V and J are TRBV5-1 and TRBJ2-3; D not resolved. Germline CDR1 and CDR2: SGHRS and YFSETQ. V lost 0 bases to trimming and J lost 1 base, with 9 bases between them. The CDR3 covers 15 residues.